The 18 T cell receptor beta chains given below trace back to one sample, sequenced in a study of early T cells in non-severe SARS-CoV-2 infection. TCRdb analysed the 5' RACE reads with MiXCR anew, one entry per CDR3 protein. The sample has roughly 48,000 distinct CDR3 sequences, approximately 8% seen once. What was sequenced was whole blood. All receptors come from an adult who was a healthcare worker with PCR-confirmed SARS-CoV-2 infection or an uninfected control (not recorded which).

This clonotype was counted only a few times. The chain combines TRBV18 with TRBJ1-1, with D maybe TRBD1 (5 bases). The CDR3 consists of 14 residues. Per the germline V gene, CDR1 is KGHSH and CDR2 is LQKENI. V was shortened by 2 bases and J by 1 base, with 8 bases between the two germline ends. CDR3 residues: CASSPGAANTEAFF. The CDR3 bases are TGTGCCAGCTCACCAGGGGCGGCGAACACTGAAGCTTTCTTT.

This clonotype was counted at least ten times. The V call is TRBV7-3, the J call TRBJ2-1; 9 positions match TRBD2. V gave up 5 bases and J gave up 8 bases; unmatched junction bases: 10. CDR1 is SGHTA and CDR2 is FQGTGA in the germline V gene. CDR3 length: 15 residues. The CDR3: CASSPGTSINDEQFF. DNA of the CDR3: TGTGCCAGCAGCCCCGGGACTAGCATTAACGATGAGCAGTTCTTC.

The V and J genes are TRBV20-1 and TRBJ2-7; D is uncertain. Germline V CDR1 and CDR2: DFQATT, SNEGSKA (reference sequence). The V end was cut by 0 bases, the J end by 2 bases, with 2 bases between. The CDR3 runs to 11 residues. Here the CDR3 DNA reads TGCAGTGCTAGAGATCCCTACGAGCAGTACTTC. As protein: CSARDPYEQYF.

This clonotype came up many times. CDR3 sequence reads: CASARQGPPGGYTF. The CDR3 DNA follows: TGTGCCAGCGCCCGACAGGGGCCCCCGGGAGGCTACACCTTC. The chain uses TRBV19 and TRBJ1-2; 8 nucleotides match TRBD1. The germline gives CDR1 LNHDA, CDR2 SQIVND (reference sequence). J lost 8 bases, V lost 9 bases, and 14 bases had no gene match. The CDR3 runs 14 residues.

V and J are TRBV7-3 and TRBJ2-3, with unresolved D. CDR3 length: 15 residues. Between the trimmed V and J ends, which lost 2 bases and 0 bases, there was a span of 9 bases. Germline-derived CDR1 and CDR2 are SGHTA and FQGTGA. CDR3 in DNA: TGTGCCAGCAGCTTAGTCGCGACTAGCACAGATACGCAGTATTTT. This codes for CASSLVATSTDTQYF.

This clonotype showed up just a few times. In DNA, the CDR3 is TGTGCCAGCAGCTTAGATTCGGGCAGGATTAATTCACCCCTCCACTTT. It specifies CASSLDSGRINSPLHF. The chain recombines TRBV11-2 with TRBJ1-6, with D unclear. Germline lookup yields CDR1 SGHAT and CDR2 FQNNGV. The CDR3 consists of 16 residues. V lost 0 bases and J lost 6, with 12 bases in between.

This clonotype was counted only a few times. This rearrangement joins TRBV18 to TRBJ2-7, with a tentative D call TRBD2 (6 bases). The V gene's germline CDR1 is KGHSH and CDR2 LQKENI. Trimming shortened V by 3 bases and J by 1 base, and 10 bases separated the two germline ends. There are 14 residues in the CDR3. CDR3 coding DNA: TGTGCCAGCTCACCCGCAGGGACTTCCTACGAGCAGTACTTC. It specifies CASSPAGTSYEQYF. The variable domain in full, with the rest retrieved from reference TRBV18 and TRBJ2-7, is NAGVMQNPRHLVRRRGQEARLRCSPMKGHSHVYWYRQLPEEGLKFMVYLQKENIIDESGMPKERFSAEFPKEGPSILRIQQVVRGDSAAYFCASSPAGTSYEQYFGPGTRLTVT.

This clonotype was seen at least ten times. Here the CDR3 DNA reads TGCGCCAGCAGCCCGCGCAGGACAGCGCTCTCTGGGGCCAACGTCCTGACTTTC. Encoded protein: CASSPRRTALSGANVLTF. The genes are TRBV4-3 and TRBJ2-6, with D possibly being TRBD1 (6 bases). V dropped 4 bases and J dropped 0 bases, with 16 bases sitting between them. CDR3 length: 18 amino acids. From germline, CDR1 is LGHNA and CDR2 YSLEER.

In this sample, this clonotype turned up many times. The V call is TRBV28, the J call TRBJ1-3, with D hard to call. Trimming removed 8 bases at V and 7 bases at J, with 12 bases between. There are 12 residues in the CDR3. Germline V CDR1 and CDR2: MDHEN, SYDVKM. CDR3 in DNA: TGTGCCAGCGGGCTTGGGTCGAACACCATATATTTT. Translated: CASGLGSNTIYF.

The chain uses TRBV27 and TRBJ2-2; TRBD1 matches at 10 bases. The CDR3 totals 16 residues. Germline loops: CDR1 MNHEY, CDR2 SMNVEV (reference sequence). V trimming: 6 bases; J trimming: 6 bases; junction bases outside the gene matches: 10. CDR3 sequence reads: CASRPGQGFQSGELFF. CDR3 in DNA: TGTGCCAGCAGACCGGGACAGGGGTTTCAATCCGGGGAGCTGTTTTTT.

This clonotype has just a few counts. The DNA for the CDR3 is TGTGCCAGCAGTTTATTACAGGGCAGCACAGATACGCAGTATTTT. Amino acid sequence: CASSLLQGSTDTQYF. The V gene is TRBV27, the J gene TRBJ2-3; D possibly corresponds to TRBD1 (6 bases). CDR1 MNHEY and CDR2 SMNVEV come from the germline V gene (reference sequence). V was clipped by 1 base and J by 0 bases, with 8 bases between them. This CDR3 has 15 residues.

This clonotype was detected ten times or more. The gene calls are TRBV4-2 and TRBJ1-4; tentatively, D is TRBD1 (6 bases). V dropped 1 base and J dropped 5 bases, with 14 bases sitting between them. Germline-derived CDR1 and CDR2 are LGHNA and YNFKEQ. This CDR3 has 16 amino acids. The CDR3 DNA sequence: TGTGCCAGCAGCCAAGGGGGGCAGGAGCCGAATGAAAAACTGTTTTTT. Encoded protein: CASSQGGQEPNEKLFF.

This chain links TRBV7-3 with TRBJ1-1, with D perhaps TRBD1 (6 bases). V gave up 2 bases and J gave up 4 bases, with 14 bases separating them. The CDR3 consists of 15 residues. Germline CDR1 is SGHTA and CDR2 is FQGTGA. As DNA, the CDR3 is TGTGCCAGCAGCTTACAGGGGTTGGGTACCACTGAAGCTTTCTTT. This codes for CASSLQGLGTTEAFF.

The V call is TRBV7-6, the J call TRBJ1-3; no clear D gene. This CDR3 has 12 residues. Germline CDR1 SGHVS, CDR2 FNYEAQ. Trimming pared 3 bases from V and 3 bases from J, leaving 3 bases between. The CDR3 here is CASSLDGNTIYF. As DNA, the CDR3 is TGTGCCAGCAGCTTGGATGGAAACACCATATATTTT.

This chain uses TRBV5-4 with TRBJ2-3; D not resolved. CDR1 is SGHNT, CDR2 YYREEE, per germline (reference sequence). This CDR3 spans 15 amino acids. Trimming pared 0 bases from V and 4 bases from J, leaving 12 bases between. CDR3 residues: CASSLDDIWSDTQYF. CDR3 DNA sequence: TGTGCCAGCAGCTTGGATGACATTTGGTCAGATACGCAGTATTTT. Based on the CDR3 plus reference TRBV5-4 and TRBJ2-3, the full variable domain is ETGVTQSPTHLIKTRGQQVTLRCSSQSGHNTVSWYQQALGQGPQFIFQYYREEENGRGNFPPRFSGLQFPNYSSELNVNALELDDSALYLCASSLDDIWSDTQYFGPGTRLTVL.

This clonotype was seen ten or more times. This chain connects TRBV5-6 to TRBJ2-5; 7 bases align to TRBD2. The CDR3 has 16 residues. Germline-derived CDR1 and CDR2 are SGHDT and YYEEEE. Losses at the gene ends were 5 bases for V and 0 bases for J; bases not matched to a gene: 10. This CDR3 reads CASRSAGREYQETQYF. In DNA, the CDR3 is TGTGCCAGCAGGTCGGCGGGGCGGGAGTACCAAGAGACCCAGTACTTC.

This clonotype was seen many times. The V call is TRBV12-3 or TRBV12-4, the J call TRBJ2-3; 8 nucleotides line up with TRBD1. V dropped 6 bases and J dropped 1; count of bases not matched to a gene: 3. CDR3 size: 14 residues. The CDR3 DNA sequence: TGTGCCAGCAGCGGGACAGGAGGCACAGATACGCAGTATTTT. As protein: CASSGTGGTDTQYF.

The chain combines TRBV2 with TRBJ1-1, with 7 positions matching TRBD1. This CDR3 has 14 residues. V lost 8 bases, J lost 5 bases, and 11 bases stayed unmatched. Germline V gene data show CDR1 as SNHLY and CDR2 as FYNNEI. DNA of the CDR3: TGTGCCAGCGATCATGGAGGGGGCCATACTGAAGCTTTCTTT. Protein: CASDHGGGHTEAFF.